A single sample gave rise to the 27 T cell receptor beta chains below, sequenced in a study of response to subunit inactivated influenza vaccine. Using its own MiXCR run on the RT-PCR reads, TCRdb lists one record per CDR3 protein. The sample consists of 550,000 to 800,000 distinct CDR3 sequences, roughly 13% of them appearing once. The source material was PBMCs from blood, sampled less than 15 days before vaccination. These receptors were taken from a man between 45 and 60 years old who received an inactivated influenza vaccine.

The V gene is TRBV2, the J gene TRBJ2-4; the match to TRBD1 covers 7 bases. V lost 7 bases to trimming and J lost 1 base; unmatched junction nucleotides: 7. The CDR3 has 15 residues. The germline CDR1 and CDR2 sequences are SNHLY and FYNNEI. The CDR3: CASKRGLGAKNIQYF. CDR3 coding DNA: TGTGCCAGCAAGAGGGGGCTCGGGGCCAAAAACATTCAGTACTTC.

This clonotype was observed a few times. The chain couples TRBV25-1 to TRBJ2-5; D gene ambiguous. In germline, CDR1 is MGHDK, CDR2 SYGVNS. The length of the CDR3 is 15 residues. Trimming took off 4 bases at V and 4 bases at J, with 16 bases between the two ends. For the CDR3, the DNA is TGTGCCAGCAGTGCCCCGACTGGTGGGGTAGAGACCCAGTACTTC. This encodes CASSAPTGGVETQYF.

This clonotype turned up a few times. This chain uses TRBV7-2 with TRBJ2-3; 8 bases map to TRBD1. The CDR3 contains 14 residues. Germline V gene data show CDR1 as SGHTA and CDR2 as FQGNSA. After removal of 7 bases from V and 3 bases from J, the junction contained 6 bases not matched to a gene. The CDR3 spells CASKLDRGTDTQYF. Written as DNA, the CDR3 is TGTGCCAGCAAATTAGACAGGGGTACAGATACGCAGTATTTT.

This clonotype was detected only a few times. The rearrangement links TRBV4-2 to TRBJ2-2; TRBD2 aligns across 10 bases. Unmatched junction bases numbered 10, after V lost 1 base and J lost 5 bases. CDR1 and CDR2 from the germline V gene are LGHNA and YNFKEQ. The CDR3 has 18 amino acids. The CDR3 loop is CASSQVSSGSSKTGELFF. CDR3 nucleotide sequence: TGTGCCAGCAGCCAAGTCTCTAGCGGGAGTTCTAAAACCGGGGAGCTGTTTTTT.

There are a few counts of this clonotype. The gene calls are TRBV7-9 and TRBJ2-5; tentatively, D is TRBD1 (5 bases). From germline, CDR1 is SEHNR and CDR2 FQNEAQ (reference sequence). Trimming left V 6 bases short and J 0 bases short, with 17 bases between. The CDR3 contains 16 residues. For the CDR3, the DNA is TGTGCCAGCAGTTCGCTAGACAGAATCCACCAAGAGACCCAGTACTTC. Residues: CASSSLDRIHQETQYF.

This chain connects TRBV20-1 to TRBJ1-5, with D perhaps matching TRBD1 (6 bases). The CDR3 runs 16 residues. The germline CDR1 and CDR2 sequences are DFQATT and SNEGSKA (reference sequence). V was pared by 0 bases and J by 2 bases, with 14 bases between. The CDR3 here is CSARDIKGEGNQPQHF. The CDR3 bases are TGCAGTGCTAGAGATATCAAGGGGGAAGGCAATCAGCCCCAGCATTTT.

The chain has TRBV5-1 and TRBJ2-1; D might be TRBD1 or TRBD2, each matching 5 bases. Trimming shortened V by 0 bases and J by 0 bases, and 10 bases separated the two germline ends. The length of the CDR3 is 16 residues. CDR1 and CDR2 (germline): SGHRS, YFSETQ. The DNA for the CDR3 is TGCGCCAGCAGCTTGGGGGACCAAAGCTCCTACAATGAGCAGTTCTTC. Translating it yields CASSLGDQSSYNEQFF.

This clonotype appeared a few times. The genes are TRBV10-3 and TRBJ2-5; D is perhaps TRBD1 (5 bases). Germline CDR1 ENHRY, CDR2 SYGVKD. V was cut by 4 bases and J by 2 bases, with 11 bases left in between. The length of the CDR3 is 14 residues. DNA of the CDR3: TGTGCCATCAGTGGACAGAGGTTTCAAGAGACCCAGTACTTC. It is translated as CAISGQRFQETQYF.

This clonotype was seen only a few times. The V and J genes are TRBV20-1 and TRBJ1-2; D unclear. Per germline, CDR1 DFQATT and CDR2 SNEGSKA (reference sequence). The CDR3 consists of 13 residues. Deletions cut 5 bases from V and 1 base from J, with 11 bases between. The CDR3: CSAPRPLNYGYTF. CDR3 in DNA: TGCAGTGCTCCTAGACCCCTTAACTATGGCTACACCTTC.

Worth noting for this clonotype: Likely a read error: the CDR3 ends without its conserved phenylalanine or tryptophan. In nucleotides, the CDR3 is TGTGCCAGCAGTTACGCTAGCGGGGGAGCAGATACGCAGTATTCT. It specifies CASSYASGGADTQYS. This sequence joins TRBV6-2 or TRBV6-3 and TRBJ2-3; 10 nucleotides agree with TRBD2. J was trimmed by 4 bases and V by 2 bases; bases with no gene match: 3. Germline assignment: CDR1 MNHEY and CDR2 SVGEGT. This CDR3 spans 15 amino acids.

V is TRBV4-1 and J is TRBJ2-5, with D perhaps assigned TRBD1 or TRBD2 (6 bases each). Germline assignment: CDR1 MGHRA and CDR2 YSYEKL. CDR3 length: 18 residues. Trimming removed 1 base from V and 5 bases from J, with 23 bases in between. As DNA, the CDR3 is TGCGCCAGCAGCCAAGTTCGAGTAGGGGGGCCCTTTGGGGAGACCCAGTACTTC. This codes for CASSQVRVGGPFGETQYF.

The chain is built from TRBV18 and TRBJ2-3; perhaps TRBD2 as D (5 bases). Trimming cost V 0 bases and J 6 bases, with 13 bases left between them. The CDR3 is made up of 15 amino acids. Germline V CDR1 and CDR2: KGHSH, LQKENI. The CDR3 protein is CASSPPSAQRDTQYF. CDR3 DNA: TGTGCCAGCTCACCACCTAGCGCCCAGCGGGATACGCAGTATTTT.

The CDR3, as DNA: TGTGCCAGCAGCGAACTGGGGGGAGGAGATACGCAGTATTTT. Amino acid sequence: CASSELGGGDTQYF. The genes are TRBV9 and TRBJ2-3, with D possibly matching TRBD2 (6 bases). Trimming took 3 bases from V and 5 from J, leaving 13 bases between them. The CDR3 is made up of 14 amino acids. Germline V gives CDR1 SGDLS, CDR2 YYNGEE.

This clonotype came up a few times. V gene TRBV28 combines with J gene TRBJ2-2; the match to TRBD2 covers 11 bases. There are 18 residues in the CDR3. CDR1 MDHEN and CDR2 SYDVKM come from the germline V gene. The junction had 13 bases not matched to a gene; V was cut back by 7 bases and J by 3 bases. The CDR3 region has the DNA TGTGCCAGCATTCCACTAGCGGGGGCTAAAGGATACACCGGGGAGCTGTTTTTT. This codes for CASIPLAGAKGYTGELFF.

The V call is TRBV12-3 or TRBV12-4, the J call TRBJ2-3; 8 bases line up with TRBD2. The CDR3 is 15 residues long. The junction had 3 bases not matched to a gene; V was cut back by 3 bases and J by 1 base. The CDR3 loop reads CASSFQAGGTDTQYF. In DNA form, the CDR3 reads TGTGCCAGCAGTTTCCAAGCGGGGGGCACAGATACGCAGTATTTT.

This clonotype was recorded at least ten times. The gene calls are TRBV2 and TRBJ1-4; D unclear. There are 17 residues in the CDR3. CDR1 is SNHLY, CDR2 FYNNEI, per germline. The V end lost 7 bases, the J end lost 0 bases, and 18 bases lay between the germline ends. Here the CDR3 DNA reads TGTGCCAGCAAGCCCCCCGCCAGCGAGACAACTAATGAAAAACTGTTTTTT. Protein: CASKPPASETTNEKLFF. Full variable domain (outside the CDR3, taken from reference TRBV2 and TRBJ1-4): EPEVTQTPSHQVTQMGQEVILRCVPISNHLYFYWYRQILGQKVEFLVSFYNNEISEKSEIFDDQFSVERPDGSNFTLKIRSTKLEDSAMYFCASKPPASETTNEKLFFGSGTQLSVL.

This clonotype has just a few counts. The V gene is TRBV7-2, the J gene TRBJ2-7; D gene unclear. The V end was cut by 2 bases, the J end by 3 bases, with 14 bases between. This CDR3 has 15 residues. Germline values: CDR1 SGHTA, CDR2 FQGNSA. In DNA form, the CDR3 reads TGTGCCAGCAGCTTAATGCCTAATGAAGTCTACGAGCAGTACTTC. Amino acid sequence: CASSLMPNEVYEQYF.

This clonotype came up a few times. The chain employs TRBV20-1 and TRBJ2-5, with TRBD2 matching 14 bases. V lost 3 bases, J lost 7 bases, and 4 bases stayed unmatched. Germline V lookup: CDR1 DFQATT, CDR2 SNEGSKA (reference sequence). CDR3 size: 14 residues. The CDR3 DNA sequence: TGCAGTGCTAGGGGACTAGCGGGAGAGGGGACCCAGTACTTC. Amino acid sequence: CSARGLAGEGTQYF.

The chain employs TRBV20-1 and TRBJ2-1; 12 bases are a match to TRBD2. V lost 7 bases, J lost 6 bases, and 10 bases stayed unmatched. Looked up from germline, CDR1 is DFQATT and CDR2 is SNEGSKA (reference sequence). This CDR3 comprises 15 residues. CDR3 DNA sequence: TGCAGTGGTCTGCGGACTAGCGGGGAGGGCAATGAGCAGTTCTTC. The encoded protein is CSGLRTSGEGNEQFF.

The chain has TRBV7-8 and TRBJ2-3; D uncertain. V was pared by 0 bases and J by 4 bases, with 8 bases between. CDR3 length: 14 residues. Germline-derived CDR1 and CDR2 are SGHVS and FQNEAQ. The CDR3 sequence: CASSLAGSPDTQYF. Written as DNA, the CDR3 is TGTGCCAGCAGCTTAGCAGGGTCCCCAGATACGCAGTATTTT.

The CDR3 here is CSVCGGLNQPQHF. CDR3 coding DNA: TGCAGCGTCTGTGGGGGGCTGAATCAGCCCCAGCATTTT. This chain links TRBV29-1 with TRBJ1-5, with D possibly being TRBD1 (6 bases). Trimming cost V 6 bases and J 4 bases, with 13 bases left between them. CDR3 length equals 13 residues. Germline assignment: CDR1 SQVTM and CDR2 ANQGSEA.

The chain joins TRBV5-1 to TRBJ1-6; D ambiguous. Looked up from germline, CDR1 is SGHRS and CDR2 is YFSETQ. The CDR3 extends over 17 amino acids. V was shortened by 0 bases and J by 7 bases, with 17 bases between the two germline ends. The CDR3 loop reads CASSLGRASAHNSPLHF. For the CDR3, the DNA is TGCGCCAGCAGCTTGGGAAGGGCGTCAGCTCACAATTCACCCCTCCACTTT.

This clonotype occurred once. The chain links TRBV7-8 to TRBJ2-1; TRBD2 might be the D (6 bases). Deletions cut 7 bases from V and 8 bases from J, with 18 bases between. CDR3 length equals 14 residues. Germline CDR1 SGHVS, CDR2 FQNEAQ. The CDR3 DNA follows: TGTGCCAGCACTGAGCGGGTGAGGAGGGATGAGCAGTTCTTC. Protein: CASTERVRRDEQFF.

This clonotype was seen only a few times. V and J are TRBV12-3 or TRBV12-4 and TRBJ2-7; TRBD1 matches at 8 bases. The CDR3 is 12 amino acids. V shed 5 bases, J shed 6 bases, and the junction held 3 bases outside the gene matches. CDR3 protein: CASSETGVEQYF. CDR3 coding DNA: TGTGCCAGCAGTGAGACAGGGGTCGAGCAGTACTTC.

V is TRBV7-9 and J is TRBJ2-7, with 8 positions matching TRBD1. Trimming at V came to 5 bases and at J to 3 bases, leaving 6 bases not matched to a gene. The CDR3 contains 14 residues. Germline V gives CDR1 SEHNR, CDR2 FQNEAQ (reference sequence). This CDR3 is CASSRGQAFYEQYF. The CDR3 DNA sequence: TGTGCCAGCAGCCGGGGACAGGCTTTCTACGAGCAGTACTTC.

This clonotype has just a few counts. The chain links TRBV4-1 to TRBJ2-7; 8 bases are a match to TRBD1. Looked up from germline, CDR1 is MGHRA and CDR2 is YSYEKL. The CDR3 has 14 residues. V gave up 5 bases and J gave up 3 bases; unmatched junction bases: 6. CDR3 DNA: TGCGCCAGCAGCATCCGGGACAGGAACTACGAGCAGTACTTC. This sequence encodes CASSIRDRNYEQYF.

The CDR3 loop reads CASSVAWGPDRGGSYNEQFF. The CDR3 DNA reads as TGTGCCAGCAGCGTAGCCTGGGGGCCCGACAGGGGCGGATCCTACAATGAGCAGTTCTTC. The V gene is TRBV9, the J gene TRBJ2-1; 8 bases are a match to TRBD1. The V gene end was trimmed by 0 bases and the J gene end by 1 base; junction bases not matched to a gene: 15. This CDR3 comprises 20 residues. Germline CDR1 and CDR2: SGDLS and YYNGEE.